This T cell receptor beta chain is from a study of response to subunit inactivated influenza vaccine. The CDR3 extends over 12 amino acids. Of note for this clonotype: Antigen unknown.

One entry per CDR3 protein, called by TCRdb with MiXCR from the RT-PCR reads. The sample lists fewer than 700,000 distinct CDR3 sequences, 10% to 15% occurring once. Study-wide findings and caveats: Authors suggested each seasonal influenza vaccination recruits few new T cells.

This clonotype was obtained from a man aged 45 to 65 who received an inactivated influenza vaccine. The chain carries TRBV21-1 and TRBJ2-1. TRBV21-1 counts as a pseudogene. The source was PBMCs from blood, collected 40 to 50 days after vaccination. CDR3 in amino acids: CASSNTHNEQFF. In DNA, the CDR3 is TGTGCCAGCAGCAACACTCACAATGAGCAGTTCTTC.